This T cell receptor beta chain was found in a study of CD8 T cells in ankylosing spondylitis. This clonotype was detected only a few times. As yet, its antigen is unknown. A single record per CDR3 protein comes from TCRdb applying MiXCR to the 5' RACE reads. Here the sample spans about 30,000 distinct CDR3 sequences, 11% to 15% being singletons. CDR3 length: 13 amino acids. The germline V and J ends were trimmed by 1 base and 2 bases, with 8 bases remaining between them. The germline V gene has CDR1 SQVTM and CDR2 ANQGSEA. Points from the study as a whole: Disease-linked clones reportedly showed significant enrichment in matched ankylosing spondylitis synovial fluid. Disease-linked clones were found to be CD8+ and relatively rare in peripheral blood.

The sequenced material came from blood. The rearrangement links TRBV29-1 to TRBJ1-1; D gene uncertain. The sequence was collected from a male donor with ankylosing spondylitis or in good health (not recorded which). CDR3 sequence (DNA): TGCAGCGTTGAAGTCTCGGCTAACACTGAAGCTTTCTTT. Translated: CSVEVSANTEAFF.